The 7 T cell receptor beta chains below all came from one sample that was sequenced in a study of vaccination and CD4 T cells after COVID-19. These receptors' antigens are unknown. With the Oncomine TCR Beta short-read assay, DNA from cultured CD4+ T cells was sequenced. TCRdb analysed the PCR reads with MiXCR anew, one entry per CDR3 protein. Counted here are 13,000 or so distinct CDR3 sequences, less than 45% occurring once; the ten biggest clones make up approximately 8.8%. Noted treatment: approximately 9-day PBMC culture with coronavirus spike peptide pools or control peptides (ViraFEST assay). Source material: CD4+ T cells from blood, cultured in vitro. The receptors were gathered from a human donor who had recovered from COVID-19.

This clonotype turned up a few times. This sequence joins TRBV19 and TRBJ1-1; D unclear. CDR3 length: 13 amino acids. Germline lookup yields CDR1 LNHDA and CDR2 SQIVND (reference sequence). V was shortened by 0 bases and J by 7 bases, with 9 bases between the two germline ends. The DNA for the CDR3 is TGTGCCAGTAGTATAGATGGGTACGGTGAAGCTTTCTTT. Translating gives CASSIDGYGEAFF.

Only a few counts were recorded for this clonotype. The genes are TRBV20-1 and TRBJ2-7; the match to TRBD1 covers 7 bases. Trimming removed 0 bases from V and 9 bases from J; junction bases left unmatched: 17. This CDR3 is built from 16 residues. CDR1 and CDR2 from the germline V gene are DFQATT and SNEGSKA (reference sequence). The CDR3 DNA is TGCAGTGCTAGAGATCCCCTGACAGGGTCTCCTAGGGGGCAGTACTTC. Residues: CSARDPLTGSPRGQYF.

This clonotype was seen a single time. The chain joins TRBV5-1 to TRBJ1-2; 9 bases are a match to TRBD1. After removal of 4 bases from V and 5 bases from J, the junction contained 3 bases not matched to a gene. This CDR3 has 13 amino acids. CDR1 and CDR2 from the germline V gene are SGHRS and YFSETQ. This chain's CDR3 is CASSIGQGYGYTF. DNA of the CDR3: TGCGCCAGCAGCATCGGACAGGGGTATGGCTACACCTTC.

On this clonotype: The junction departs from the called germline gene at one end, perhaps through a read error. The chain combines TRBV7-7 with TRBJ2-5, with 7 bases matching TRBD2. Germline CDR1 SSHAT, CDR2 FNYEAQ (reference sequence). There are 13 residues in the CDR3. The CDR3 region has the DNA TGTGCTAGCAGCTCGGGACTACGAGAGACCCAGTACTTC. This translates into CASSSGLRETQYF. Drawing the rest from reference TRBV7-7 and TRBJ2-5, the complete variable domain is GAGVSQSPRYKVTKRGQDVTLRCDPISSHATLYWYQQALGQGPEFLTYFNYEAQPDKSGLPSDRFSAERPEGSISTLTIQRTEQRDSAMYRCASSSGLRETQYFGPGTRLLVL.

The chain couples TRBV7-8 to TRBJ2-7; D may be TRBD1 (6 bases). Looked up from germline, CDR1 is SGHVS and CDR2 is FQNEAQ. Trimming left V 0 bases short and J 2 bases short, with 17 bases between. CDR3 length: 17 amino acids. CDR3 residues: CASSLAMDSGLPYEQYF. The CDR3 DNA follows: TGTGCCAGCAGCTTAGCTATGGACAGCGGACTCCCCTACGAGCAGTACTTC.

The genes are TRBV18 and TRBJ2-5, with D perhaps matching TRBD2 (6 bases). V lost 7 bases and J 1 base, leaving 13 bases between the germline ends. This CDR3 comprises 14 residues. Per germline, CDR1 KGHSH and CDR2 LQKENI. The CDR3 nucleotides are TGTGCCAGCTGCGAAAGCGGGTCCCAAGAGACCCAGTACTTC. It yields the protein CASCESGSQETQYF.

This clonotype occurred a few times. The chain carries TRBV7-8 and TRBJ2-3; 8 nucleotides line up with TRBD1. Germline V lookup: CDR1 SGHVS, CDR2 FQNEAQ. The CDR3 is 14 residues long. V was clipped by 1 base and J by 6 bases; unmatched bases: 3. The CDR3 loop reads CASSLGRGRDTQYF. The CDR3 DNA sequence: TGTGCCAGCAGCTTAGGCAGGGGGCGGGATACGCAGTATTTT.